One T cell receptor (beta chain) is described in this entry. This clone was picked up one time. Its antigen is still unknown. Per-base qualities were not stored, and no clone one base away is much larger. Other DNA sequences from this sample encode an identical CDR3 as well. Library preparation used the immunoSEQ multiplex PCR assay. A mixture of 60 forward primers for TCR Vbeta segments and 13 reverse primers for TCR Jbeta segments was used in the multiplex PCR. Amplification of the CDR3 region of rearranged TCR beta genes was performed with a multiplex PCR assay on genomic DNA. On the Illumina HiSeq System, the amplified TCR beta libraries were sequenced as 87-base-pair reads. Per the source publication's procedure: Across the roughly 670 repertoires, a later analysis counted about 81 million unique TCR beta chains, about 10 million of which were shared by at least two donors. A nearest-neighbor algorithm error-corrected the raw reads and collapsed the reads into unique sequences, merging closely related sequences to remove PCR and sequencing errors. Alignment of CDR3 sequences to IMGT reference sequences was used to assign V, D and J gene segments. For a sequence to be retained, a match of at least six nucleotides was required to both a V gene segment and a J gene segment. Rearrangements were classified as productive when the CDR3 lacked stop codons and remained in frame with V and J, and all other rearrangements were classified as non-productive. Following IMGT convention, CDR3 was defined as the stretch from the second conserved V-encoded cysteine up to the conserved J-encoded phenylalanine. The earlier analysis of a few hundred of the donors excluded sequences that lacked an unambiguous match to a single V gene segment. An earlier analysis of around 600 of the donors classified V segments as functional when productive rearrangements were above 56.7% and as segregating when the standard deviation between donors was above 5%. A statistical classification framework was developed to diagnose cytomegalovirus status using the catalog of TCR beta chain sequences. In a later analysis, V and J genes were assigned by comparing TCR nucleotide sequences against IMGT/GENE-DB human TR gene sequences. Using the TCRdist pipeline, a later analysis assigned CDR3 sequences along with most-parsimonious VDJ recombination scenarios. A later analysis defined each TCR beta chain by its CDR3 amino acid sequence plus V-gene family, and excluded reads lacking a unique V-gene family. In a later analysis, approximately 590 highly shared, low-generation-probability nucleotide sequences were removed to address suspected cross-contamination and a sequencing artifact. For each public chain, a later analysis derived a clonal expansion index from normalized ranks of inferred template counts within each repertoire. In a later analysis, generation probabilities were computed with a VDJ recombination model fitted to out-of-frame rearrangements, and the resulting probabilities were checked against IGoR. Hypergeometric tests were used in a later analysis to score TCR-TCR, TCR-HLA and TCR-CMV co-occurrence, with a repertoire-size bias correction applied to the TCR pairs. False discovery rates were estimated in a later analysis by permuting HLA or CMV assignments 20 times. In a later analysis, co-occurring TCRs were grouped using DBSCAN, and TCRdist sequence similarity was added for clustering within HLA-allele-positive subsets. Co-occurrence clustering excluded repertoires with fewer than 30,000 or more than 120,000 public chains, plus five with anomalous nucleotide sharing. TCRdb stores this immuneACCESS table with in-frame sequences only. Part of the clones is absent; in the studies checked, under half of the shortfall reflects unresolved V genes, and no reason is known for the rest. That table supplies the V and J calls and clone size; D and trimming were determined from the DNA. In all, the sample holds under 200,000 clones, and roughly 80% of those were seen once. The leading ten clones occupy about 4.7% of the sample.

Reading from cysteine to phenylalanine, the CDR3 counts 13 amino acids. Only the CDR3 region is kept as DNA, spanning 39 bases read in frame from base 1. Cut back by 6 bases and 2 bases, the V and J ends lie 8 bases apart. CDR1 is given as MNHEY and CDR2 as SMNVEV, both from the germline V gene (reference sequence). This entry belongs to a study of cytomegalovirus exposure and HLA in healthy donors (dated by TCRdb to about 2017). Study-level background: An earlier analysis of roughly 610 of the donors reported approximately 300 Gb of sequence data and around 120 million unique TCR beta sequences obtained from about 179 million T cells. Both class I and class II loci were covered by HLA typing, at four-digit resolution. Donor age, sex, ethnicity and CMV serostatus were collected together with the repertoire data. The study combined high-throughput TCR immunosequencing, statistical association of individual TCRs with disease status, and machine learning to predict cytomegalovirus infection status. All discovery cohort repertoires had been generated on a single sequencing platform. Because of strong linkage in the cohort, roughly five DR-DQ haplotypes were treated as single units for association and clustering. The study aimed to test whether signatures of past pathogen exposure could be identified by cataloging public T cell receptors. Of the 398 genotyped donors, around 81% fell in the genetic ancestry cluster associated with self-reported Caucasian donors. Across some 400 genotyped donors of the cohort, an average of approximately 240,000 unique TCR beta nucleotide sequences per donor were sequenced, and roughly 18% of those sequences were non-productive. An earlier analysis of roughly 600 of the donors used high-throughput TCR beta sequencing to judge whether each TCR beta V gene segment behaved as functional or pseudogenic. A separate validation cohort of about 110 different subjects was used in addition to the approximately 640-subject first cohort. In a later genetic analysis, genome-wide SNP genotypes for about 55% of the roughly 700 donors were used, and that subset was treated as a discovery cohort. The T cell repertoires of around 670 subjects were profiled by immunosequencing and related to cytomegalovirus serostatus. To study patterns of TCR occurrence, a later analysis re-analyzed previously published TCR beta repertoires from under 750 donors and added high-resolution HLA genotyping. An early release covering roughly 580 HLA-typed donors comprised 250 to 350 gigabases of sequencing data and tens of millions of unique TCR sequences. Typing coverage varied by locus: about 620-640 donors for A, B, C, DRB1 and DQB1; roughly 560 for DQA1; about 570 for DPA1; more than 450 for DPB1. The later analysis used no new phenotypic data to find candidate immune exposures, relying instead on TCR beta sequences and their occurrence across donors. What the study reported, not specific to this receptor: Compared with equally common non-associated chains, HLA-associated TCR beta chains in a later analysis were more clonally expanded and had lower generation probabilities. Because counts were too low, fewer than 20 rarely observed V segments, including chromosome 9 orphons, were excluded from the earlier analysis of 500 to 700 of the donors. Because some donors lacked HLA typing at each locus, the association tests relied only on the typed subset. While some public TCRs were present in many individuals, most TCR sequences turned up only very rarely across donors. In a later genetic analysis, a missense DCLRE1C variant was associated with V-gene and J-gene trimming of TCR beta chains, and the association was replicated in an independent cohort. The 87-base-pair reads could not distinguish some IMGT-functional V segments, including TRBV6-2 and TRBV6-3, so those segments were excluded. In both the original and validation cohorts, the classifier was reported to diagnose cytomegalovirus status with high specificity and sensitivity. In vitro tests confirmed that three of the cytomegalovirus-associated TCR beta chains recognize cytomegalovirus antigens. This cohort had only TCR beta chains sequenced, and the lack of alpha or paired-chain data limited which features could be detected. According to a later analysis, most CMV-associated TCR beta chains appeared to be HLA-restricted, and the HLA associations seemed to be driven largely by CMV exposure. A further reported finding was that TCR beta sequences accurately predicted the HLA-A and HLA-B alleles for most subjects in the first cohort. Correlated functional status among segregating V segments might be attributable to linkage disequilibrium, but an unknown experimental factor could not be ruled out. A cluster of highly shared sequence variants was judged likely to represent a technical artifact of the sequencing pipeline. Assigning TCR associations to individual alleles was difficult when HLA alleles, especially DR and DQ, strongly co-occurred. In an earlier analysis of 587 of the donors, most TCR beta V segments were observed in productive rearrangements about 87% or about 30% of the time, broadly matching IMGT annotations. The presence/absence analyses assumed that sequencing depth was roughly uniform across donors, and that assumption may not be true. According to a later analysis, TCR association rates differed among HLA loci, with DRB1 alleles showing the most associated TCRs and HLA-C alleles showing the fewest. Specific HLA alleles were associated with 18,000 or so TCR beta sequences at a false discovery rate of 0.05 in a later analysis. According to the authors, the approach could potentially be generalized to other disease states and immunological phenotypes. The only immune exposure information available for the cohort was CMV serostatus. The study listed 170 or so TCR beta chains as associated with cytomegalovirus. In a later analysis, several top co-occurrence clusters were reported to appear linked to parvovirus B19, influenza, CMV and Epstein-Barr virus. Compared with the roughly 700-donor mean, donors in an Asian-associated ancestry cluster had fewer N-insertions in productive TCRs, according to a later genetic analysis.

The cohort consisted of 600 to 700 healthy bone marrow donors. At the time of sampling, every cohort member was nominally healthy, though immune exposures that went unrecorded were likely present. The donor was CMV seronegative and was included in the group of about 400 seronegative cohort members. Each donor provided a peripheral blood sample, and peripheral blood mononuclear cells were used for TCR beta sequencing. The Qiagen DNeasy Blood Extraction Kit was used to extract genomic DNA from the blood cell samples. The sequence links TRBV27 to TRBJ1-5, with the D gene not confidently named. The source of this sequence is a man under 40 in good health and CMV-seronegative. The specimen was PBMCs. The DNA reads as follows: TGTGCCAGCAGCCCTGAGGGCAATCAGCCCCAGCATTTT. This codes for CASSPEGNQPQHF.